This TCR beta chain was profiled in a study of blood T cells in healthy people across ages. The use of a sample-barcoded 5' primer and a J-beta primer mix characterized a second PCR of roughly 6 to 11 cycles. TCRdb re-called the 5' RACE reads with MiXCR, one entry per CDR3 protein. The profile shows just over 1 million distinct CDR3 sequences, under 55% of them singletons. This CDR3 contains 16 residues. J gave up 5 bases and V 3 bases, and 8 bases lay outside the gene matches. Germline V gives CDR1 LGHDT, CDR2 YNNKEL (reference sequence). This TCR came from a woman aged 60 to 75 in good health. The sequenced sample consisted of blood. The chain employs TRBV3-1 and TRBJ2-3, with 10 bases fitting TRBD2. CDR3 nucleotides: TGTGCCAGCAGCCAGAGCTTTCTAGCGGGAGAAGATACGCAGTATTTT. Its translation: CASSQSFLAGEDTQYF.